This T cell receptor (beta chain) was sequenced in a study of blood T cell repertoires in COVID-19. Study summary: Both acute and convalescent COVID-19 samples were obtained from the United States, Italy and Spain. PBMCs, B-cell-depleted T cells, or T cells provided the cDNA or gDNA that made up the material.

Authors' methods: Estimation of nucleated cell counts was performed using reference gene primer amplification. Repertoires were generated with immunoSEQ multiplex PCR, while TCRdb's copy carries only in-frame clones and drops some. V, J and clone size are those of that table, while D and trimming were read from the DNA. Counted here are some 180,000 clones, 84% occurring once; the ten biggest clones make up about a tenth. The clonotype comes from a man in his 70s with active or convalescent COVID-19. Sample: peripheral blood.

The CDR3 loop reads CASKEASLSTGELFF. As DNA, the CDR3 is TGTGCCAGCAAAGAGGCCAGCTTGAGCACCGGGGAGCTGTTTTTT. The V call is TRBV27, the J call TRBJ2-2; D remains unclear. The CDR3 is made up of 15 amino acids. The V gene lost 7 bases and the J gene lost 4 bases, with 16 bases spanning the gap. From germline, CDR1 is MNHEY and CDR2 SMNVEV (reference sequence).